This T cell receptor beta chain comes out of a study of blood T cell repertoires in COVID-19. Study-level information: The samples span acute and convalescent COVID-19 from the United States, Italy and Spain.

This clone was detected once. TCRdb's copy holds only in-frame clones and misses some; the assay was immunoSEQ multiplex PCR. This table holds over 200,000 clones, 88% found once. The CDR3 length is 14 residues. V was pared by 7 bases and J by 3 bases, with 14 bases between. Per the germline V gene, CDR1 is SGDLS and CDR2 is YYNGEE. The receptor was isolated from a woman in her 30s who had been exposed to COVID-19. Sequenced material: PBMCs or T cells enriched from blood (not recorded which). The chain joins TRBV9 to TRBJ2-1, with a possible D match to TRBD1 (6 bases). CDR3 amino acids: CASSQPDSYNEQFF. The CDR3 nucleotides read TGTGCCAGCTCCCAACCGGACAGCTACAATGAGCAGTTCTTC.